A single sample gave rise to the 16 T cell receptor beta chains below, sequenced in a study of Graves' ophthalmopathy and Graves' hyperthyroidism. Investigators amplified TCR beta CDR3 regions from RNA transcripts. After a first-round RT-PCR with HTBI primers, a second-round multiplex PCR was run. TCRdb passed the multiplex PCR reads through MiXCR, listing each CDR3 protein once. The top ten clones hold about 45% of a sample with about 240,000 distinct CDR3 sequences, around 50% of them seen once. Sequencing was carried out using peripheral blood. The source of these receptors is an adult man with Graves' ophthalmopathy.

This chain joins TRBV9 and TRBJ1-2; D is unresolved. Germline V gene sequence: CDR1 SGDLS, CDR2 YYNGEE. Trimming took 0 bases from V and 2 from J, leaving 11 bases between them. The CDR3 is made up of 15 amino acids. CDR3 sequence (DNA): TGTGCCAGCAGCGTAGACGTAGGAAAGAACTATGGCTACACCTTC. Translated: CASSVDVGKNYGYTF.

Ten or more counts support this clonotype. The chain recombines TRBV15 with TRBJ1-1, with a weak D call TRBD1 (5 bases). Trimming took 5 bases from V and 3 from J, leaving 7 bases between them. This CDR3 spans 12 amino acids. Germline V gene data show CDR1 as LNHNV and CDR2 as YYDKDF (reference sequence). The CDR3: CATSGGDTEAFF. The CDR3 nucleotides are TGTGCCACCAGCGGAGGGGACACTGAAGCTTTCTTT.

V is TRBV12-3 or TRBV12-4 and J is TRBJ2-5, with D possibly TRBD1 on 7 matching bases. CDR3 length: 13 amino acids. V lost 0 bases and J 9 bases, leaving 11 bases between the germline ends. The CDR3 spells CASSLAQGGSQYF. The CDR3 DNA sequence: TGTGCCAGCAGTTTAGCGCAGGGGGGATCCCAGTACTTC.

This clonotype showed up just a few times. One junction end disagrees with the germline gene, perhaps due to a read error. The chain employs TRBV10-3 and TRBJ2-7; the match to TRBD1 covers 7 bases. The V gene's germline CDR1 is ENHRY and CDR2 SYGVKD. The CDR3 is 15 amino acids. CDR3 sequence (DNA): TGTGCCAGCAGTTACGGGGACAGTGATATCTACGAGCAGTACTTC. This encodes CASSYGDSDIYEQYF.

This chain uses TRBV24-1 with TRBJ2-7, with D tentatively TRBD1 or TRBD2 (5 bases each). CDR1 and CDR2 (germline): KGHDR, SFDVKD. The CDR3 covers 17 residues. V lost 9 bases and J lost 2, with 25 bases in between. The CDR3 reads CATRHPTETWDPYEQYF. The CDR3 nucleotides are TGTGCCACCCGGCATCCGACGGAGACGTGGGACCCCTACGAGCAGTACTTC.

The gene calls are TRBV7-9 and TRBJ2-5, with 7 bases aligning to TRBD2. The length of the CDR3 is 17 residues. Germline CDR1 is SEHNR and CDR2 is FQNEAQ (reference sequence). V lost 4 bases to trimming and J lost 2 bases; unmatched junction nucleotides: 13. CDR3 protein: CASSSGGSSGGQETQYF. The DNA of the CDR3 is TGTGCCAGCAGCTCGGGGGGTTCGTCTGGGGGTCAAGAGACCCAGTACTTC.

The chain employs TRBV6-5 and TRBJ1-2, with D tentatively TRBD1 (5 bases). Germline V lookup: CDR1 MNHEY, CDR2 SVGAGI. Trimming took off 5 bases at V and 10 bases at J, with 14 bases between the two ends. The CDR3 contains 12 residues. CDR3 region: CASSASLGDYTF. CDR3 DNA sequence: TGTGCCAGCAGTGCTAGTTTGGGGGACTACACCTTC.

The rearrangement uses TRBV29-1 and TRBJ2-7, with D perhaps TRBD2 (5 bases). Looked up from germline, CDR1 is SQVTM and CDR2 is ANQGSEA. V dropped 2 bases and J dropped 0 bases, with 8 bases sitting between them. This CDR3 is 13 amino acids long. CDR3 DNA: TGCAGCGTTGAATGGGCGGGCTCCTACGAGCAGTACTTC. Amino acid sequence: CSVEWAGSYEQYF.

The genes are TRBV12-3 or TRBV12-4 and TRBJ1-5, with D possibly TRBD1 on 5 matching bases. V was trimmed by 6 bases and J by 4 bases, leaving 16 bases between them. CDR3 length: 15 amino acids. In nucleotides, the CDR3 is TGTGCCAGCAGATTTAGTGGGCAGGGAAATCAGCCCCAGCATTTT. Translating gives CASRFSGQGNQPQHF.

This clonotype has only a few counts. The chain employs TRBV2 and TRBJ1-5, with D uncertain. With 6 bases removed from V and 11 bases from J, the gap between germline ends came to 11 bases. CDR3 length: 11 amino acids. Per germline, CDR1 SNHLY and CDR2 FYNNEI. The CDR3 here is CASSPDRAQHF. The CDR3 nucleotides are TGTGCCAGCAGCCCCGATAGGGCCCAGCATTTT.

The chain joins TRBV7-2 to TRBJ1-2; D is uncertain. The CDR3 is 12 residues long. Looked up from germline, CDR1 is SGHTA and CDR2 is FQGNSA. V dropped 5 bases and J dropped 8 bases, with 12 bases sitting between them. The CDR3 DNA sequence: TGTGCCAGCAGCCCGGACCGATGGGGCTACACCTTC. Protein product: CASSPDRWGYTF.

This chain uses TRBV7-9 with TRBJ2-2; D unclear. Germline loops: CDR1 SEHNR, CDR2 FQNEAQ (reference sequence). This CDR3 is 15 amino acids long. The V and J ends lost 3 bases and 0 bases respectively, with 8 bases between them. CDR3 region: CASSLDGANTGELFF. The CDR3 DNA reads as TGTGCCAGCAGCTTGGACGGCGCGAACACCGGGGAGCTGTTTTTT.

A word on this clonotype: Germline is not matched at one junction end, which may reflect a read error. The chain couples TRBV7-7 to TRBJ1-6, with TRBD1 matching 7 bases. The CDR3 is 17 residues long. Germline V gene sequence: CDR1 SSHAT, CDR2 FNYEAQ (reference sequence). CDR3 sequence reads: CASSLMSGGVYNSPLHF. The CDR3 DNA is TGTGCTAGCAGCTTAATGTCAGGGGGTGTATATAATTCACCCCTCCACTTT.

J is TRBJ2-5 and V is TRBV7-3; 12 nucleotides align to TRBD2. The V and J ends lost 2 bases and 6 bases, in that order; junction bases with no gene match: 4. The length of the CDR3 is 15 residues. Looked up from germline, CDR1 is SGHTA and CDR2 is FQGTGA. The CDR3 is CASSLLGLAGQTQYF. CDR3 in DNA: TGTGCCAGCAGCTTACTCGGACTAGCGGGGCAGACCCAGTACTTC.

V gene TRBV2 combines with J gene TRBJ2-7; D might be TRBD1 or TRBD2, each matching 5 bases. The CDR3 runs to 13 residues. V was clipped by 7 bases and J by 4 bases, with 14 bases between them. CDR1 SNHLY and CDR2 FYNNEI come from the germline V gene. CDR3 residues: CASKGLARYEQYF. Written as DNA, the CDR3 is TGTGCCAGCAAGGGGCTAGCAAGATACGAGCAGTACTTC.

In this sample, this clonotype turned up a few times. V is TRBV29-1 and J is TRBJ1-2; D is ambiguous. V lost 4 bases and J 4 bases, leaving 10 bases between the germline ends. The length of the CDR3 is 12 residues. Looked up from germline, CDR1 is SQVTM and CDR2 is ANQGSEA. The chain's CDR3 is CSVGQASYGYTF. CDR3 coding DNA: TGCAGCGTTGGTCAGGCGTCCTATGGCTACACCTTC.